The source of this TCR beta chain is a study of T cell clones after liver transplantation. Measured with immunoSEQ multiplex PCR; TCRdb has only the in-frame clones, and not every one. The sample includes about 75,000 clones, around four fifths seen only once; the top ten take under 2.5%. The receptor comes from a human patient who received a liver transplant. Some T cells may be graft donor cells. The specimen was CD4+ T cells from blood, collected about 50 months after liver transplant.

CDR3 in amino acids: CASGRTRDSKVEQYF. Here the CDR3 DNA reads TGTGCCAGCGGTCGGACGAGGGACTCCAAGGTCGAGCAGTACTTC. This chain joins TRBV6-5 and TRBJ2-7; D may be TRBD2 (6 bases). The CDR3 is 15 amino acids. With 8 bases removed from V and 6 bases from J, the gap between germline ends came to 23 bases. From germline, CDR1 is MNHEY and CDR2 SVGAGI.